This T cell receptor (beta chain) is drawn from a study of breast tumors, draining lymph nodes, adjacent tissues. V shed 4 bases, J shed 7 bases, and the junction held 13 bases outside the gene matches. CDR3 length: 16 residues. Germline assignment: CDR1 SNHLY and CDR2 FYNNEI. Remarks on this clonotype: The antigen is unknown.

Study-wide findings and caveats: Tumor T cell lymph node origin was a supported hypothesis, not proven. Findings are consistent with lymph node origin and intratumoral expansion of most tumor T cells. Tumor repertoires ranked between lymph nodes and nontumor tissue in diversity, with V and J gene preferences.

Axillary draining lymph nodes of breast cancer patients supplied the node samples. One entry per CDR3 protein, called by TCRdb with MiXCR from the multiplex PCR reads. The sample lists 140,000 to 150,000 distinct CDR3 sequences; over 25% were seen once. V and J are TRBV2 and TRBJ1-2; 9 nucleotides match TRBD1. The sequencing input was axillary lymph node tissue. The source is a female donor with breast cancer. Some clones in this sample may be carry-over from other donors' samples. This CDR3 is CASSALRQGEVGGYTF. DNA for the CDR3: TGTGCCAGCAGTGCTCTCAGACAGGGGGAAGTCGGTGGCTACACCTTC.